A selection of T cell receptor beta chains follows, all from one sample in a study of T cell repertoires in cytomegalovirus infection. TCRdb passed the reads through MiXCR, listing each CDR3 protein once. The table records over 450,000 distinct CDR3 sequences, roughly 10% of them present only once. The sample was PBMCs. Receptor source: a human donor in good health (CMV status not recorded). Some clones in this sample may be carry-over from other donors' samples. CDR3s leave out the opening cysteine and the closing phenylalanine or tryptophan.

V: TRBV2
length: 12
J: TRBJ2-1
CDR3: ASSGTGTANEQF

V: TRBV3-1
length: 12
J: TRBJ2-1
CDR3: ASSQNADADEQF

V: TRBV6-5
length: 14
J: TRBJ2-7
CDR3: ASSKGRRVTSYEQY

V: TRBV7-9
length: 13
J: TRBJ2-1
CDR3: ASSPPGAQGNEQF

V: TRBV7-2
length: 12
J: TRBJ2-7
CDR3: ASSLGGFTYEQY

V: TRBV4-1
length: 11
J: TRBJ2-1
CDR3: ASSGLPWGEQF

V: TRBV7-3
length: 14
J: TRBJ2-1
CDR3: ASSSNPYSGYNEQF

V: TRBV19
length: 15
J: TRBJ2-1
CDR3: ASSNPRTGRSYNEQF

V: TRBV15
length: 13
J: TRBJ2-2
CDR3: ATSRPGRDTGELF

V: TRBV7-8
length: 13
J: TRBJ2-1
CDR3: ASSRRDLRQSEQF

V: TRBV2
length: 12
J: TRBJ2-5
CDR3: ASSEGQYQETQY

V: TRBV6-4
length: 13
J: TRBJ2-1
CDR3: ASSESWEGPNEQF

V: TRBV5-4
length: 12
J: TRBJ1-6
CDR3: ASSLNRRNSPLH

V: TRBV29-1
length: 11
J: TRBJ2-4
CDR3: SVEEGTKNIQY

V: TRBV11-2
length: 13
J: TRBJ1-6
CDR3: ASTSQGAGNSPLH

V: TRBV2
length: 13
J: TRBJ2-1
CDR3: ASSPVGSSQGEQF

V: TRBV7-9
length: 17
J: TRBJ2-1
CDR3: ASSLGLAGFLPPAHEQF

V: TRBV14
length: 14
J: TRBJ2-3
CDR3: ASSHVKGRKLDTQY

V: TRBV7-3
length: 14
J: TRBJ2-3
CDR3: ASSFLSGGLTDTQY

V: TRBV4-1
length: 13
J: TRBJ2-7
CDR3: ASSREPGVGYEQY

V: TRBV7-3
length: 13
J: TRBJ1-1
CDR3: ASSLRGGGGTEAF

V: TRBV7-9
length: 13
J: TRBJ2-1
CDR3: ASSLTLKSGGIEF

V: TRBV11-2
length: 11
J: TRBJ1-1
CDR3: ASRKTGRTEAF

V: TRBV27
length: 14
J: TRBJ2-5
CDR3: ASSLSWGGGGETQY

V: TRBV5-8
length: 13
J: TRBJ1-4
CDR3: ASSPAGTENEKLF

V: TRBV7-8
length: 14
J: TRBJ1-5
CDR3: ASSPPSAGVDQPQH

V: TRBV20-1
length: 16
J: TRBJ2-7
CDR3: SARDSGGGTSFMYEQY

V: TRBV11-2
length: 13
J: TRBJ2-1
CDR3: ASSLSLGRGNEQF

V: TRBV18
length: 13
J: TRBJ1-2
CDR3: ASSRNLEPDYGYT

V: TRBV7-6
length: 10
J: TRBJ2-3
CDR3: ASSLASGTQY

V: TRBV11-3
length: 14
J: TRBJ2-2
CDR3: ASSLARGRNTGELF

V: TRBV27
length: 14
J: TRBJ1-5
CDR3: ASRTTASYSNQPQH

V: TRBV9
length: 14
J: TRBJ2-2
CDR3: ASSVVRGFNTGELF

V: TRBV19
length: 14
J: TRBJ1-4
CDR3: ASTKIGGRVDEKLF

V: TRBV6-1
length: 15
J: TRBJ2-7
CDR3: ASSEGSAREPLGEQY

V: TRBV19
length: 12
J: TRBJ1-1
CDR3: ATFGTLGYTEAF

V: TRBV27
length: 11
J: TRBJ2-7
CDR3: ASSLGGMREQY

V: TRBV29-1
length: 12
J: TRBJ2-3
CDR3: SVSQGFSTDTQY

V: TRBV7-9
length: 13
J: TRBJ1-1
CDR3: ASSSLPGQGYGAF

V: TRBV5-4
length: 12
J: TRBJ2-5
CDR3: ASSLGGGGETQY

V: TRBV5-1
length: 15
J: TRBJ2-1
CDR3: ASSSTLAGKTYNEQF

V: TRBV6-1
length: 12
J: TRBJ2-2
CDR3: ASSEDPGPGELF

V: TRBV5-6
length: 13
J: TRBJ2-3
CDR3: ASTLTGQSTDTQY

V: TRBV10-3
length: 13
J: TRBJ1-1
CDR3: AISESSGGDTEAF

V: TRBV27
length: 9
J: TRBJ2-4
CDR3: ASSFLNIQY

V: TRBV10-3
length: 10
J: TRBJ2-3
CDR3: AISGAQDTQY

V: TRBV4-1
length: 13
J: TRBJ1-5
CDR3: ASSPLGTLNQPQH

V: TRBV7-3
length: 11
J: TRBJ1-2
CDR3: ASSLGTGFGYT

V: TRBV29-1
length: 10
J: TRBJ2-1
CDR3: SVRQSRNEQF

V: TRBV20-1
length: 14
J: TRBJ2-1
CDR3: SAPSTQRGSYNEQF

V: TRBV14
length: 14
J: TRBJ2-1
CDR3: ASSQVGGSSYNEQF

V: TRBV12-3/TRBV12-4
length: 12
J: TRBJ1-2
CDR3: ASSLEGAIYGYT

V: TRBV7-2
length: 16
J: TRBJ2-3
CDR3: ASSQRSPGGTSTDTQY

V: TRBV6-2/TRBV6-3
length: 14
J: TRBJ2-1
CDR3: ASSYTLTSGGNEQF

V: TRBV20-1
length: 12
J: TRBJ1-1
CDR3: SARDLKWSTEAF